A single sample is the source of the 11 T cell receptor beta chains below, sequenced in a study of identical twins. TCRdb re-called the 5' RACE reads through MiXCR, storing one row per CDR3 protein. The table shows a few hundred thousand distinct CDR3 sequences, with approximately 17% occurring only once. The material sequenced was naive T cells sorted from blood. All receptors come from a man aged 50 or older in good health.

The CDR3 loop reads CASSTSHTGELFF. The CDR3, as DNA: TGTGCCAGCAGCACTAGTCACACCGGGGAGCTGTTTTTT. The chain couples TRBV6-2 or TRBV6-3 to TRBJ2-2; the D gene is possibly TRBD2 (5 bases). Trimming shortened V by 6 bases and J by 3 bases, and 8 bases separated the two germline ends. CDR1 and CDR2 (germline): MNHEY, SVGEGT. This CDR3 spans 13 amino acids.

This clonotype was detected ten times or more. The chain employs TRBV12-3 or TRBV12-4 and TRBJ1-1; TRBD1 matches 8 bases. With 6 bases clipped from V and 0 bases from J, the junction kept 6 bases outside the gene matches. CDR3 length equals 15 residues. DNA for the CDR3: TGTGCCAGCAGCCCGCAGGGGGCCATGAACACTGAAGCTTTCTTT. Amino acid sequence: CASSPQGAMNTEAFF.

The V and J genes are TRBV11-2 and TRBJ1-2, with D maybe TRBD1 (5 bases). V was clipped by 1 base and J by 5 bases, with 11 bases between them. CDR1 is SGHAT and CDR2 is FQNNGV in the germline V gene. CDR3 length: 14 residues. The CDR3 nucleotides read TGTGCCAGCAGCTTAGGGTCCGGGACGTATGGCTACACCTTC. Amino acid sequence: CASSLGSGTYGYTF. Combining the CDR3 with reference TRBV11-2 and TRBJ1-2 gives the whole variable domain EAGVAQSPRYKIIEKRQSVAFWCNPISGHATLYWYQQILGQGPKLLIQFQNNGVVDDSQLPKDRFSAERLKGVDSTLKIQPAKLEDSAVYLCASSLGSGTYGYTFGSGTRLTVV.

This clonotype was counted a few times. The chain has TRBV6-1 and TRBJ1-1; D is perhaps TRBD1 (5 bases). CDR1 is MNHNS, CDR2 SASEGT, per germline. Deletions cut 4 bases from V and 0 bases from J, with 6 bases between. This CDR3 is built from 13 residues. The DNA of the CDR3 is TGTGCCAGCAGTGGACAGATGAACACTGAAGCTTTCTTT. Translation: CASSGQMNTEAFF.

This clonotype was detected ten times or more. The genes are TRBV7-8 and TRBJ2-2; D is unresolved. Trimming shortened V by 7 bases and J by 0 bases, and 9 bases separated the two germline ends. CDR3 length: 14 residues. Germline V lookup: CDR1 SGHVS, CDR2 FQNEAQ. The CDR3 nucleotides are TGTGCCAGCAACCCCAACACGAACACCGGGGAGCTGTTTTTT. Translating it yields CASNPNTNTGELFF.

This clonotype was found many times. This chain joins TRBV5-1 and TRBJ2-7, with TRBD1 as a possible D gene (6 bases). There are 14 residues in the CDR3. Trimming pared 4 bases from V and 2 bases from J, leaving 13 bases between. Germline V CDR1 and CDR2: SGHRS, YFSETQ. In DNA form, the CDR3 reads TGCGCCAGCAGCCCAAGTCAGGGGACCTACGAGCAGTACTTC. Its protein is CASSPSQGTYEQYF.

J is TRBJ2-7 and V is TRBV5-1, with TRBD2 identical over 8 bases. Germline assignment: CDR1 SGHRS and CDR2 YFSETQ. V dropped 4 bases and J dropped 1; count of bases not matched to a gene: 7. The CDR3 consists of 15 residues. The CDR3 nucleotides read TGCGCCAGCAGCCAAAGGCTAGCGGGTTCCTACGAGCAGTACTTC. Protein: CASSQRLAGSYEQYF.

This clonotype was seen a handful of times. The V call is TRBV12-3 or TRBV12-4, the J call TRBJ2-5; 8 bases map to TRBD2. The CDR3 runs to 14 residues. The J segment lost 6 bases and the V segment lost 7 bases, leaving 10 bases of the junction unmatched. The CDR3 here is CASTEAGEGKTQYF. CDR3 in DNA: TGTGCCAGCACCGAAGCGGGAGAAGGAAAGACCCAGTACTTC.

The chain employs TRBV10-3 and TRBJ2-2, with unresolved D. There are 13 residues in the CDR3. Trimming removed 8 bases at V and 7 bases at J, with 14 bases between. CDR1 is ENHRY and CDR2 is SYGVKD in the germline V gene. The DNA for the CDR3 is TGTGCCATCCCGGGCGGTAGAGGCGGGGAGCTGTTTTTT. Translated: CAIPGGRGGELFF.

This clonotype has only a few counts. V and J are TRBV5-1 and TRBJ2-3; perhaps TRBD1 as D (6 bases). Trimming left V 1 base short and J 1 base short, with 7 bases between. Germline V gives CDR1 SGHRS, CDR2 YFSETQ. The CDR3 spans 14 residues. The DNA for the CDR3 is TGCGCCAGCAGCTTGAACAGGGGCACAGATACGCAGTATTTT. The encoded protein is CASSLNRGTDTQYF.

V gene TRBV7-3 combines with J gene TRBJ2-7; 7 bases fit TRBD1. This CDR3 comprises 14 residues. CDR1 SGHTA and CDR2 FQGTGA come from the germline V gene. The V gene end was trimmed by 1 base and the J gene end by 3 bases; junction bases not matched to a gene: 3. The CDR3 protein is CASSLNRGDYEQYF. The DNA for the CDR3 is TGTGCCAGCAGCTTAAACAGGGGCGACTACGAGCAGTACTTC.